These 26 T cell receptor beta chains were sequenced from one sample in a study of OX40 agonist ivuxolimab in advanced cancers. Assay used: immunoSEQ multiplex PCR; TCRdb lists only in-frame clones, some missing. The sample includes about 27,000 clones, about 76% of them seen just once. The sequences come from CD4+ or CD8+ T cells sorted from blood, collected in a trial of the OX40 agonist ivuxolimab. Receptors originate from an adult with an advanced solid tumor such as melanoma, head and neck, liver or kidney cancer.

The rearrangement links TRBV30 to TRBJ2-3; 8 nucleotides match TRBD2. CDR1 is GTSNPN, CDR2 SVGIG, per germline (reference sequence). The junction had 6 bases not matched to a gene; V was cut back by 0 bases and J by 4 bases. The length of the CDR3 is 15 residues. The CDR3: CAWSVGAGVADTQYF. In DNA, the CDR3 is TGTGCCTGGAGTGTTGGAGCGGGGGTCGCAGATACGCAGTATTTT.

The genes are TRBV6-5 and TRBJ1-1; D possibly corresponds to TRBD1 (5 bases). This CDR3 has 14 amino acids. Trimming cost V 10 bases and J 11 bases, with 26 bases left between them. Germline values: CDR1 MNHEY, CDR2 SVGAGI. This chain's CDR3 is CAIQDVGVEGVAFF. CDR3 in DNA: TGTGCCATCCAGGACGTGGGGGTCGAAGGAGTTGCTTTCTTT.

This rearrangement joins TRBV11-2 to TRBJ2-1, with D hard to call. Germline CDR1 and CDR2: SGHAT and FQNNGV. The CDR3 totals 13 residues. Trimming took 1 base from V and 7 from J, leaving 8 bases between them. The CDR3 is CASSLGTGNEQFF. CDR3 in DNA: TGTGCCAGCAGCTTAGGGACCGGGAATGAGCAGTTCTTC.

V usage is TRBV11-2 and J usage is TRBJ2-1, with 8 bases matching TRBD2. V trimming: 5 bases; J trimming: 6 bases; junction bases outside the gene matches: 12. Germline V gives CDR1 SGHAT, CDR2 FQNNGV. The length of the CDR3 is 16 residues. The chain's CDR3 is CASSPHPYAGGNEQFF. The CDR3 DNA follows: TGTGCCAGCAGCCCTCACCCGTACGCGGGGGGCAATGAGCAGTTCTTC.

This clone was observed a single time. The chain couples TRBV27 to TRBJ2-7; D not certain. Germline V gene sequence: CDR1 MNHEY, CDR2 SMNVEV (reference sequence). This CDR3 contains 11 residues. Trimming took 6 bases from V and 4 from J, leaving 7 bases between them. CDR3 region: CASRTSYEQYF. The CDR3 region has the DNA TGTGCCAGCAGAACCTCTTACGAGCAGTACTTC.

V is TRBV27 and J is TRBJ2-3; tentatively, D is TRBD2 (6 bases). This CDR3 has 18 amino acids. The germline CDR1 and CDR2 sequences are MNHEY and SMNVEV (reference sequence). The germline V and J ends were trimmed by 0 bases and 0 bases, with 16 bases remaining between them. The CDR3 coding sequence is TGTGCCAGCAGTTTATCCTTCGGGACTGGGACTAGCACAGATACGCAGTATTTT. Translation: CASSLSFGTGTSTDTQYF.

CDR3 region: CASSLGTGSYEQYF. The CDR3 DNA sequence: TGTGCCAGCAGTTTGGGGACAGGGAGCTACGAGCAGTACTTC. This chain connects TRBV6-1 to TRBJ2-7, with TRBD1 matching over 9 bases. Trimming removed 5 bases from V and 3 bases from J; junction bases left unmatched: 5. The length of the CDR3 is 14 residues. CDR1 and CDR2 (germline): MNHNS, SASEGT.

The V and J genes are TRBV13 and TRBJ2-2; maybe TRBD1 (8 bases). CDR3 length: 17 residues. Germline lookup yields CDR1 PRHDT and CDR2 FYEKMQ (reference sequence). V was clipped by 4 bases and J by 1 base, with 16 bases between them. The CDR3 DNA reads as TGTGCCAGCAGCTCCACAGGGGGGGGCGTGAACACCGGGGAGCTGTTTTTT. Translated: CASSSTGGGVNTGELFF.

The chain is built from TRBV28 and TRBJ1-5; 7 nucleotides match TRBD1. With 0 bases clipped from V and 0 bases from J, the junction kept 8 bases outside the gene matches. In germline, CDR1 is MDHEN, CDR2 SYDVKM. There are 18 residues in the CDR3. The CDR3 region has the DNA TGTGCCAGCAGTTTATGGGCCCGGACAGGATCTAGCAATCAGCCCCAGCATTTT. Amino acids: CASSLWARTGSSNQPQHF.

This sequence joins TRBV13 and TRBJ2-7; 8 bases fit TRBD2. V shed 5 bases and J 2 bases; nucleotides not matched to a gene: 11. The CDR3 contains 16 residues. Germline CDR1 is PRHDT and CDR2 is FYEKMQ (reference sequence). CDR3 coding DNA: TGTGCCAGCAGCCGGGGAGACGGGAGGGCCCCCTACGAGCAGTACTTC. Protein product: CASSRGDGRAPYEQYF.

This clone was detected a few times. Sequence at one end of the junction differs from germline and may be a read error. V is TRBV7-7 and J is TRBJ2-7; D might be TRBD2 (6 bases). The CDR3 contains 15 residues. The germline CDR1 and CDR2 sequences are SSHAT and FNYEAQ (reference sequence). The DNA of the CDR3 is TGTGCTAGCAGCTTAGGGGACTCATTCACCTACGAGCAGTACTTC. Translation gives CASSLGDSFTYEQYF. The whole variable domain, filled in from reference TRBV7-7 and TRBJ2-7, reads GAGVSQSPRYKVTKRGQDVTLRCDPISSHATLYWYQQALGQGPEFLTYFNYEAQPDKSGLPSDRFSAERPEGSISTLTIQRTEQRDSAMYRCASSLGDSFTYEQYFGPGTRLTVT.

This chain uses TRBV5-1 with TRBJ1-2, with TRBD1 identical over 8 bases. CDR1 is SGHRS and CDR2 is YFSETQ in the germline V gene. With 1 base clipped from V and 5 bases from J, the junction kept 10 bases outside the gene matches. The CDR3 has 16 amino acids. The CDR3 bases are TGCGCCAGCAGCTTGAGGGGACAGGAGCGGGGATATGGCTACACCTTC. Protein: CASSLRGQERGYGYTF. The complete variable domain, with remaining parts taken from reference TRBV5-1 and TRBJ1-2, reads KAGVTQTPRYLIKTRGQQVTLSCSPISGHRSVSWYQQTPGQGLQFLFEYFSETQRNKGNFPGRFSGRQFSNSRSEMNVSTLELGDSALYLCASSLRGQERGYGYTFGSGTRLTVV.

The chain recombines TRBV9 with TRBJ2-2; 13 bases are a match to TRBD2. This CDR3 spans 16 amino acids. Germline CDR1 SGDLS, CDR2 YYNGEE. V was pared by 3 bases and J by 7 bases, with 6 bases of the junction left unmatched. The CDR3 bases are TGTGCCAGCAGCGGAGGACTAGCGGGAGACCTCGGGGAGCTGTTTTTT. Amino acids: CASSGGLAGDLGELFF.

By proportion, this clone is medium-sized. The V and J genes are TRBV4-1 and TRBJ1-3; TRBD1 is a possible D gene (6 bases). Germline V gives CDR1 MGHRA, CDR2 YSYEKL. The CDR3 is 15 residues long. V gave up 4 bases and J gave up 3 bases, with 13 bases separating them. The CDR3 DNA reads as TGCGCCAGCAGCCCTGTCAGGGGATTTGGAAACACCATATATTTT. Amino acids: CASSPVRGFGNTIYF.

The CDR3 sequence: CASSYLGGGFYEQYF. The CDR3 DNA is TGTGCCAGCAGCTACCTAGGGGGGGGCTTCTACGAGCAGTACTTC. The chain combines TRBV5-6 with TRBJ2-7, with a tentative D call TRBD2 (7 bases). CDR1 is SGHDT and CDR2 is YYEEEE in the germline V gene. Between the trimmed V and J ends, which lost 3 bases and 3 bases, there was a span of 16 bases. The CDR3 covers 15 residues.

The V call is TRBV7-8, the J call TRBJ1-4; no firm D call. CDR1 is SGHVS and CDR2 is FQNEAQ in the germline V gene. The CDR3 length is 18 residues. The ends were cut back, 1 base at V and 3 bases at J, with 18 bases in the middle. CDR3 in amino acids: CASSLGVRAVIANEKLFF. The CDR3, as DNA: TGTGCCAGCAGCTTAGGTGTAAGAGCGGTGATTGCTAATGAAAAACTGTTTTTT.

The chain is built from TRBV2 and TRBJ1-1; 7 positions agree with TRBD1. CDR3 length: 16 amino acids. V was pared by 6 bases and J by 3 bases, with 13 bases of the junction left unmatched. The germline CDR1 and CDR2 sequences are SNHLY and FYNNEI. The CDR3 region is CASSYPREGADTEAFF. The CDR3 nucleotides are TGTGCCAGCAGCTACCCCCGGGAGGGGGCAGACACTGAAGCTTTCTTT.

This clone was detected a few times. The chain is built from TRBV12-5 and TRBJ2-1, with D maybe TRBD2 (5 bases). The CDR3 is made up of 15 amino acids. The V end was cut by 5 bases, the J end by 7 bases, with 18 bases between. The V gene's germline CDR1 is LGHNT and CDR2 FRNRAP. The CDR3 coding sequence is TGTGCTAGTGGTGAGGACCAAACCGGGGTAAATGAGCAGTTCTTC. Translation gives CASGEDQTGVNEQFF.

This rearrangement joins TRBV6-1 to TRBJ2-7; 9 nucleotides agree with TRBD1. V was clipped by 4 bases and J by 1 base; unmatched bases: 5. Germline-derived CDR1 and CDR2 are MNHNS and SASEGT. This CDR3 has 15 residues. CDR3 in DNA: TGTGCCAGCAGTGTGTGGGACAGGGTTTCCTACGAGCAGTACTTC. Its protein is CASSVWDRVSYEQYF.

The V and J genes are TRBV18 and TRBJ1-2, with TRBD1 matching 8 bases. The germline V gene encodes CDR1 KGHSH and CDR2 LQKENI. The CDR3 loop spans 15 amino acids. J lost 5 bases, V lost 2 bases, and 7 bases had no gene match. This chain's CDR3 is CASSPVTGERYGYTF. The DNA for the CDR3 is TGTGCCAGCTCACCAGTGACAGGGGAACGTTATGGCTACACCTTC.

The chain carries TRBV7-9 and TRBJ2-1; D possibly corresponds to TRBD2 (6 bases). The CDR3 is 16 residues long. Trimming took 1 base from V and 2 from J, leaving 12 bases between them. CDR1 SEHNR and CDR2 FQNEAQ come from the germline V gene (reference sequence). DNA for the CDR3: TGTGCCAGCAGCTTAGTTCCGGGGGAGGCCTACAATGAGCAGTTCTTC. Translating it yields CASSLVPGEAYNEQFF. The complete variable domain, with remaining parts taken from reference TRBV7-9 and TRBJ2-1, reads DTGVSQNPRHKITKRGQNVTFRCDPISEHNRLYWYRQTLGQGPEFLTYFQNEAQLEKSRLLSDRFSAERPKGSFSTLEIQRTEQGDSAMYLCASSLVPGEAYNEQFFGPGTRLTVL.

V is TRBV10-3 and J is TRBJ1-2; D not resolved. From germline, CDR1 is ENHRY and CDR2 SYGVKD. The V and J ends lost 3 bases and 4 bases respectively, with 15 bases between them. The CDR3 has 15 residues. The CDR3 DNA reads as TGTGCCATCAGTGATTCACCTGAGGAGGTCTATGGCTACACCTTC. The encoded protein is CAISDSPEEVYGYTF.

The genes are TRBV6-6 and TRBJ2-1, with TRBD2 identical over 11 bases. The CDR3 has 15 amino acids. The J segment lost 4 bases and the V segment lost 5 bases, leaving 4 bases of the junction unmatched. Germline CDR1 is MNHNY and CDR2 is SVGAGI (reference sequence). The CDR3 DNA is TGTGCCAGCAGTCTGACTAGCGGGGAATACAATGAGCAGTTCTTC. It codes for CASSLTSGEYNEQFF.

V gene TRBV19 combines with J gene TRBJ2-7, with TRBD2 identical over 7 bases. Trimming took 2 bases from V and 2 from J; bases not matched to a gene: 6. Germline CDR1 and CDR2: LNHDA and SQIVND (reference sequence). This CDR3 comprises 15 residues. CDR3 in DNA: TGTGCCAGTAGTATATTCCCGGGGACTACCTACGAGCAGTACTTC. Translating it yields CASSIFPGTTYEQYF.

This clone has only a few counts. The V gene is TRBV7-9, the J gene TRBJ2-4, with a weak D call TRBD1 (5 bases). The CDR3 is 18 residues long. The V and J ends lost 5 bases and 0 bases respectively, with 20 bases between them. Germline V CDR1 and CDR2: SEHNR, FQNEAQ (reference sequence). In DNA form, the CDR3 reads TGTGCCAGCAGCCCACCCTATCGAGACAGTCTAGCCAAAAACATTCAGTACTTC. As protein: CASSPPYRDSLAKNIQYF. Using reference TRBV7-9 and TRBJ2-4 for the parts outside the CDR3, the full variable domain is DTGVSQNPRHKITKRGQNVTFRCDPISEHNRLYWYRQTLGQGPEFLTYFQNEAQLEKSRLLSDRFSAERPKGSFSTLEIQRTEQGDSAMYLCASSPPYRDSLAKNIQYFGAGTRLSVL.

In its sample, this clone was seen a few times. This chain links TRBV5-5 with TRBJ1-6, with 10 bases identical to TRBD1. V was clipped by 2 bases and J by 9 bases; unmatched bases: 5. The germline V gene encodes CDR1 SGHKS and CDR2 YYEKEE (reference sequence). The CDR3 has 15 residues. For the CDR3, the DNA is TGTGCCAGCAGCTTTGGAGACAGGGGGCTTTCACCCCTCCACTTT. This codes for CASSFGDRGLSPLHF. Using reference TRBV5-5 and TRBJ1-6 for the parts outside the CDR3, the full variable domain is DAGVTQSPTHLIKTRGQQVTLRCSPISGHKSVSWYQQVLGQGPQFIFQYYEKEERGRGNFPDRFSARQFPNYSSELNVNALLLGDSALYLCASSFGDRGLSPLHFGNGTRLTVT.